This is a list of T cell receptor beta chains from one sample in a study of blood T cell repertoires in COVID-19. TCRdb keeps only in-frame clones here, not all; method: immunoSEQ multiplex PCR. The table records about 140,000 clones, around 83% of them present only once. Sample: peripheral blood. These receptors were collected from a man aged 60-69 years with active or convalescent COVID-19. CDR3s include the opening cysteine and the closing phenylalanine or tryptophan. A D gene is named only where the DNA matches it firmly. Only some rows state a clone size, as once, few, many or a class for expanded clones.

clone size: -; J gene: TRBJ2-3; V gene: TRBV19; D gene: -; CDR3 protein: CASSLRTGASTDTQYF; CDR3 DNA: TGTGCCAGTAGTCTAAGAACGGGAGCTAGCACAGATACGCAGTATTTT
clone size: -; J gene: TRBJ2-1; V gene: TRBV6-5; D gene: -; CDR3 protein: CASAAEESYNEQFF; CDR3 DNA: TGTGCCAGCGCCGCCGAAGAGTCCTACAATGAGCAGTTCTTC
clone size: -; J gene: TRBJ1-1; V gene: TRBV7-9; D gene: -; CDR3 protein: CASSLGGSMNTEAFF; CDR3 DNA: TGTGCCAGCAGCTTAGGCGGCAGCATGAACACTGAAGCTTTCTTT
clone size: few; J gene: TRBJ2-7; V gene: TRBV27; D gene: -; CDR3 protein: CASSFGLRASYEQYF; CDR3 DNA: TGTGCCAGCAGTTTCGGACTCCGGGCTAGTTACGAGCAGTACTTC
clone size: -; J gene: TRBJ1-1; V gene: TRBV19; D gene: -; CDR3 protein: CASRARQANTEAFF; CDR3 DNA: TGTGCCAGTAGAGCGCGACAGGCAAACACTGAAGCTTTCTTT
clone size: -; J gene: TRBJ2-5; V gene: TRBV5-6; D gene: -; CDR3 protein: CASSLGGTGLTQYF; CDR3 DNA: TGTGCCAGCAGCTTGGGAGGCACAGGGCTGACCCAGTACTTC
clone size: -; J gene: TRBJ1-2; V gene: TRBV6-5; D gene: TRBD1; CDR3 protein: CASSYSRTGGGYGYTF; CDR3 DNA: TGTGCCAGCAGTTACTCGAGGACAGGGGGCGGCTATGGCTACACCTTC
clone size: -; J gene: TRBJ1-5; V gene: TRBV19; D gene: TRBD1; CDR3 protein: CASSIATGAQPQHF; CDR3 DNA: TGTGCCAGTAGTATCGCTACAGGGGCTCAGCCCCAGCATTTT
clone size: -; J gene: TRBJ2-1; V gene: TRBV19; D gene: TRBD1; CDR3 protein: CASSIGQGVEEQFF; CDR3 DNA: TGTGCCAGTAGTATAGGACAGGGGGTGGAGGAGCAGTTCTTC
clone size: -; J gene: TRBJ1-3; V gene: TRBV5-1; D gene: TRBD1; CDR3 protein: CASRDSSGNTIYF; CDR3 DNA: TGCGCCAGCCGGGACAGCTCTGGAAACACCATATATTTT
clone size: few; J gene: TRBJ1-1; V gene: TRBV10-3; D gene: -; CDR3 protein: CAIGQGTEAFF; CDR3 DNA: TGTGCCATCGGGCAGGGCACTGAAGCTTTCTTT
clone size: -; J gene: TRBJ2-1; V gene: TRBV11-3; D gene: TRBD2; CDR3 protein: CASSQMLGGLANEQFF; CDR3 DNA: TGTGCCAGCAGCCAGATGCTGGGGGGACTAGCCAATGAGCAGTTCTTC
clone size: -; J gene: TRBJ1-6; V gene: TRBV6-6; D gene: -; CDR3 protein: CASSPGQIKRSPLHF; CDR3 DNA: TGTGCCAGCAGCCCCGGACAGATTAAACGTTCACCCCTCCACTTT
clone size: -; J gene: TRBJ1-2; V gene: TRBV29-1; D gene: -; CDR3 protein: CSVVSGTNYGYTF; CDR3 DNA: TGCAGCGTTGTATCAGGAACTAACTATGGCTACACCTTC
clone size: -; J gene: TRBJ1-6; V gene: TRBV19; D gene: TRBD1; CDR3 protein: CASTWRTGRNSPLHF; CDR3 DNA: TGTGCCAGTACCTGGAGGACAGGGCGTAATTCACCCCTCCACTTT
clone size: -; J gene: TRBJ2-5; V gene: TRBV7-7; D gene: TRBD2; CDR3 protein: CASSLLAGTQETQYF; CDR3 DNA: TGTGCCAGCAGCTTACTAGCGGGGACCCAAGAGACCCAGTACTTC
clone size: once; J gene: TRBJ2-7; V gene: TRBV19; D gene: -; CDR3 protein: CASSIGFTGFSYEQYF; CDR3 DNA: TGTGCCAGTAGTATTGGTTTCACGGGGTTCTCCTACGAGCAGTACTTC
clone size: -; J gene: TRBJ1-4; V gene: TRBV5-5; D gene: -; CDR3 protein: CASSPSPGLDSEKLFF; CDR3 DNA: TGTGCCAGCAGCCCGAGCCCAGGGTTGGATAGTGAAAAACTGTTTTTT
clone size: -; J gene: TRBJ1-3; V gene: TRBV11-3; D gene: -; CDR3 protein: CASSLVEGYSGNTIYF; CDR3 DNA: TGTGCCAGCAGCTTAGTCGAGGGCTACTCTGGAAACACCATATATTTT
clone size: -; J gene: TRBJ1-4; V gene: TRBV6-2/TRBV6-3; D gene: -; CDR3 protein: CASSRHQGNEKLFF; CDR3 DNA: TGTGCCAGCAGTCGACACCAGGGAAACGAAAAACTGTTTTTT
clone size: -; J gene: TRBJ2-5; V gene: TRBV7-7; D gene: -; CDR3 protein: CASSFTPGQQETQYF; CDR3 DNA: TGTGCTAGCAGCTTCACTCCGGGACAACAAGAGACCCAGTACTTC
clone size: -; J gene: TRBJ2-3; V gene: TRBV27; D gene: TRBD2; CDR3 protein: CASSSGLATDTQYF; CDR3 DNA: TGTGCCAGCAGTTCCGGACTAGCGACAGATACGCAGTATTTT
clone size: -; J gene: TRBJ1-1; V gene: TRBV12-5; D gene: -; CDR3 protein: CASGRDRMNTEAFF; CDR3 DNA: TGTGCTAGTGGTCGTGACAGAATGAACACTGAAGCTTTCTTT
clone size: few; J gene: TRBJ2-1; V gene: TRBV4-3; D gene: -; CDR3 protein: CASSQGRQDNEQFF; CDR3 DNA: TGCGCCAGCAGCCAAGGGAGACAGGACAATGAGCAGTTCTTC
clone size: -; J gene: TRBJ1-1; V gene: TRBV18; D gene: -; CDR3 protein: CASSDMNTEAFF; CDR3 DNA: TGTGCCAGCTCAGACATGAACACTGAAGCTTTCTTT
clone size: -; J gene: TRBJ2-1; V gene: TRBV6-2/TRBV6-3; D gene: TRBD2; CDR3 protein: CASSSGTLGTSGNEQFF; CDR3 DNA: TGTGCCAGCAGTTCCGGGACCCTCGGGACTAGCGGCAATGAGCAGTTCTTC
clone size: -; J gene: TRBJ1-2; V gene: TRBV6-1; D gene: -; CDR3 protein: CASSEGTVGGYTF; CDR3 DNA: TGTGCCAGCAGTGAAGGAACAGTTGGAGGCTACACCTTC
clone size: -; J gene: TRBJ2-1; V gene: TRBV7-9; D gene: TRBD1; CDR3 protein: CASSPRTGSSYNEQFF; CDR3 DNA: TGTGCCAGCAGCCCGCGGACAGGTAGCTCCTACAATGAGCAGTTCTTC
clone size: -; J gene: TRBJ1-1; V gene: TRBV28; D gene: -; CDR3 protein: CASSLANAHGVPEAFF; CDR3 DNA: TGTGCCAGCAGTTTAGCCAATGCGCACGGGGTCCCTGAAGCTTTCTTT
clone size: -; J gene: TRBJ2-3; V gene: TRBV9; D gene: -; CDR3 protein: CASSVNEGGSTDTQYF; CDR3 DNA: TGTGCCAGCAGCGTAAACGAGGGAGGTAGCACAGATACGCAGTATTTT
clone size: -; J gene: TRBJ1-1; V gene: TRBV6-5; D gene: TRBD1; CDR3 protein: CASSYGTVNTEAFF; CDR3 DNA: TGTGCCAGCAGTTACGGGACAGTGAACACTGAAGCTTTCTTT
clone size: -; J gene: TRBJ2-7; V gene: TRBV14; D gene: TRBD2; CDR3 protein: CASSTTPGTSGLSNNEQYF; CDR3 DNA: TGTGCCAGCAGCACAACCCCGGGGACTAGCGGACTTTCGAACAACGAGCAGTACTTC
clone size: -; J gene: TRBJ1-2; V gene: TRBV6-2/TRBV6-3; D gene: -; CDR3 protein: CASSSTWGLNYGYTF; CDR3 DNA: TGTGCCAGCAGTTCGACCTGGGGCCTTAACTATGGCTACACCTTC
clone size: -; J gene: TRBJ1-2; V gene: TRBV3-1/TRBV3-2; D gene: -; CDR3 protein: CASSQSGGLDYGYTF; CDR3 DNA: TGTGCCAGCAGCCAAAGCGGGGGCTTAGACTATGGCTACACCTTC
clone size: few; J gene: TRBJ1-2; V gene: TRBV6-2/TRBV6-3; D gene: TRBD1; CDR3 protein: CASSPWTGVYGYTF; CDR3 DNA: TGTGCCAGCAGTCCCTGGACAGGGGTGTATGGCTACACCTTC
clone size: -; J gene: TRBJ1-2; V gene: TRBV14; D gene: -; CDR3 protein: CASSQTGPGYTF; CDR3 DNA: TGTGCCAGCAGCCAAACAGGGCCTGGCTACACCTTC